This T cell receptor (beta chain) was identified during a study of cytomegalovirus exposure and HLA in healthy donors (dated by TCRdb to 2016 to 2017). Describing the broader study: According to an earlier analysis of around 600 of the donors, roughly 180 million T cells yielded roughly 110 million unique TCR beta sequences and roughly 280 Gb of sequence data. Around 330 gigabases of sequencing data and approximately 91 million unique TCR sequences made up an early release that covered fewer than 650 HLA-typed donors. Of the roughly 400 genotyped donors, approximately 83% fell in the genetic ancestry cluster associated with self-reported Caucasian donors. The aim of the study was to test whether cataloging public T cell receptors could identify signatures of past pathogen exposure. The study used immunosequencing to profile the T cell repertoires of 670 or so subjects and linked those repertoires to cytomegalovirus serostatus. Besides the first cohort of approximately 670 subjects, a separate validation cohort made up of roughly 120 different subjects was used. The study combined high-throughput TCR immunosequencing, statistical association of individual TCRs with disease status, and machine learning to predict cytomegalovirus infection status. To study patterns of TCR occurrence, a later analysis re-analyzed previously published TCR beta repertoires from around 700 donors and added high-resolution HLA genotyping. Rather than drawing on any new phenotypic data, the later analysis identified candidate immune exposures from TCR beta sequences and the way those sequences occurred across donors. An earlier analysis of 587 of the donors applied high-throughput TCR beta sequencing to assess whether each TCR beta V gene segment acted as functional or pseudogenic. Donor age, sex, ethnicity and CMV serostatus were collected together with the repertoire data. Genome-wide SNP genotypes for about 60% of the roughly 700 donors were used in a later genetic analysis, which treated that subset as a discovery cohort. All discovery cohort repertoires had been generated on a single sequencing platform. HLA typing covered class I and class II loci at four-digit resolution. Typing coverage varied by locus: roughly 629-630 donors for A, B, C, DRB1 and DQB1; 522 for DQA1; nearly 610 for DPA1; roughly 450 for DPB1. A handful of DR-DQ haplotypes were handled as single units for association and clustering because linkage in the cohort was strong. Among a few hundred genotyped donors of the cohort, an average of approximately 230,000 unique TCR beta nucleotide sequences were sequenced per donor, 15% to 20% of them non-productive. What the work shows at the level of the full study, not this receptor alone: Because the 87-base-pair reads could not distinguish some IMGT-functional V segments, including TRBV6-2 and TRBV6-3, those segments were excluded. A total of roughly 160 TCR beta chains were listed by the study as associated with cytomegalovirus. Broadly in line with IMGT annotations, most TCR beta V segments showed up in productive rearrangements about 87% or about 30% of the time in an earlier analysis of approximately 640 of the donors. Correlated functional status among segregating V segments might be attributable to linkage disequilibrium, but an unknown experimental factor could not be ruled out. Because HLA typing was missing for some donors at each locus, association tests included only the typed subset. This cohort had only TCR beta chains sequenced, and the lack of alpha or paired-chain data limited which features could be detected. In a later analysis, about 16,000 TCR beta sequences were associated with specific HLA alleles at a false discovery rate of 0.05. A group of highly shared sequence variants was considered likely to be a technical artifact of the sequencing pipeline. The only immune exposure information available for the cohort was CMV serostatus. A few of the identified cytomegalovirus-associated TCR beta chains were confirmed in vitro to be specific for cytomegalovirus antigens. In a later analysis, TCR association rates were found to vary across HLA loci, with the most associated TCRs seen for DRB1 alleles and the fewest for HLA-C alleles. Strong co-occurrence of HLA alleles, especially DR and DQ, made assigning TCR associations to individual alleles difficult. A later genetic analysis associated a missense DCLRE1C variant with V-gene and J-gene trimming of TCR beta chains, and an independent cohort replicated the association. The classifier was reported to diagnose cytomegalovirus status with high specificity and sensitivity in both the original and validation cohorts. Across donors, most TCR sequences were observed very rarely, whereas some public TCRs were present in many individuals. The authors suggested that the approach could potentially be generalized to other disease states and immunological phenotypes. A further reported finding was that TCR beta sequences accurately predicted the HLA-A and HLA-B alleles for most subjects in the first cohort. Compared with equally common non-associated chains, HLA-associated TCR beta chains in a later analysis were more clonally expanded and had lower generation probabilities. Sequencing depth was assumed to be roughly uniform across donors in the presence/absence analyses, though that assumption may not hold. Because counts were too low, roughly 18 rarely observed V segments, including chromosome 9 orphons, were left out of the earlier analysis of 500 to 750 of the donors. Most CMV-associated TCR beta chains appeared to be HLA-restricted in a later analysis, and the HLA associations seemed to be driven largely by CMV exposure. According to a later analysis, parvovirus B19, influenza, CMV and Epstein-Barr virus appeared linked to several top co-occurrence clusters. Compared with the roughly 600-donor mean, donors in an Asian-associated ancestry cluster had fewer N-insertions in productive TCRs, according to a later genetic analysis.

In the case of this clone: This clone's antigen is unknown. Base qualities are not provided; no much larger clone lies one nucleotide away.

The library was generated by the immunoSEQ multiplex PCR assay. For the multiplex PCR, a mixture combining 60 forward primers for TCR Vbeta segments and 13 reverse primers for TCR Jbeta segments was used. The CDR3 region of rearranged TCR beta genes was amplified from genomic DNA by a multiplex PCR assay. On the Illumina HiSeq System, the amplified TCR beta libraries were sequenced as 87-base-pair reads. On the authors' methods: In a later analysis, some 80 million unique TCR beta chains were counted across the 650 to 700 repertoires, and about 9.9 million of these chains were shared by at least two donors. Raw reads were error-corrected and collapsed into unique sequences by a nearest-neighbor algorithm in which closely related sequences were merged to remove PCR and sequencing errors. Alignment of CDR3 sequences to IMGT reference sequences was used to assign V, D and J gene segments. For a sequence to be retained, a match of at least six nucleotides to both a V gene segment and a J gene segment was required. A rearrangement counted as productive if the CDR3 had no stop codons and remained in frame with V and J, and every other rearrangement counted as non-productive. CDR3 was defined according to IMGT convention as the region running from the second conserved V-encoded cysteine to the conserved J-encoded phenylalanine. Sequences without an unambiguous match to a single V gene segment were excluded from the earlier analysis of about 640 of the donors. In an earlier analysis of some 590 of the donors, V segments were called functional above 56.7% productive rearrangements and were called segregating when the between-donor standard deviation exceeded 5%. A statistical classification framework was built to diagnose cytomegalovirus status from the catalog of TCR beta chain sequences. In a later analysis, V and J genes were assigned by comparing TCR nucleotide sequences against IMGT/GENE-DB human TR gene sequences. Using the TCRdist pipeline, a later analysis assigned CDR3 sequences along with most-parsimonious VDJ recombination scenarios. A later analysis defined each TCR beta chain by its CDR3 amino acid sequence plus V-gene family, and excluded reads lacking a unique V-gene family. A later analysis removed roughly 590 highly shared, low-generation-probability nucleotide sequences to deal with suspected cross-contamination and a sequencing artifact. In a later analysis, a clonal expansion index was calculated for each public chain from normalized within-repertoire ranks of inferred template counts. In a later analysis, generation probabilities were computed with a VDJ recombination model fitted to out-of-frame rearrangements, and the resulting probabilities were checked against IGoR. A later analysis scored TCR-TCR, TCR-HLA and TCR-CMV co-occurrence with hypergeometric tests, applying a repertoire-size bias correction to TCR pairs. To estimate false discovery rates, a later analysis permuted the HLA or CMV assignments 20 times. A later analysis grouped co-occurring TCRs with DBSCAN, adding TCRdist sequence similarity when clustering within HLA-allele-positive subsets. Co-occurrence clustering excluded repertoires with fewer than 30,000 or more than 120,000 public chains, plus five with anomalous nucleotide sharing. Entries here come from immuneACCESS through TCRdb and include only in-frame sequences with V and J called. Some clones fail to appear in such tables; in the studies checked, an unresolved V gene covers under half of the shortfall, and the cause of the remainder is unknown. V and J calls and clone size follow that table, whereas D and trimming were derived from the DNA. This sample comprises 150,000 or so clones, over 60% of them detected only once. The biggest ten clones account for about 0.66% of the sample.

Its CDR3 holds 16 amino acids, cysteine through phenylalanine. Of the read, only the CDR3 DNA is kept; its 48 bases are in frame from base 1. CDR1 and CDR2 were assigned from the germline V gene (reference sequence) as MNHNY and SVGAGI. The cohort consisted of 666 healthy bone marrow donors. At the time of sampling, every cohort member was nominally healthy, though immune exposures that went unrecorded were likely present. The donor tested CMV seronegative and was one of the 352 seronegative cohort members. Every donor gave a peripheral blood sample, and the peripheral blood mononuclear cells from that sample were used for TCR beta sequencing. Genomic DNA was extracted from the blood cell samples with the Qiagen DNeasy Blood Extraction Kit.

This clonotype was obtained from a male donor in good health and CMV-seronegative. Sequenced: PBMCs. This chain is built from TRBV6-6 and TRBJ2-5, and 10 junctional nucleotides match TRBD2. The end of the DNA is better explained by TRBJ2-7, so the J call may be wrong. CDR3 sequence: CASSYRSSGSHHEQYF. The base sequence is TGTGCCAGCAGTTACCGGTCTAGCGGGAGTCACCACGAGCAGTACTTC.